This T cell receptor beta chain was captured by sequencing in a study of CD4 and CD8 cells across lung adenocarcinoma regions. Localized lung adenocarcinoma, a non-small cell lung cancer, affected the donors. One entry per CDR3 protein, called by TCRdb with MiXCR from the PCR reads. The repertoire has under 3,500 distinct CDR3 sequences, roughly 58% of them found once; the top ten carry approximately 30%. Looked up from germline, CDR1 is MNHNS and CDR2 is SASEGT. CDR3 size: 15 residues. With 5 bases clipped from V and 2 bases from J, the junction kept 8 bases outside the gene matches. The V and J genes are TRBV6-1 and TRBJ2-5; 7 bases align to TRBD2. This TCR derives from a female donor with lung adenocarcinoma. The CD4 and CD8 labels of this study may be unreliable. Sequencing was performed on CD4+ T cells from the center of a lung tumor. The CDR3, as DNA: TGTGCCAGCAGTACACTGGGGGGGGGTCAAGAGACCCAGTACTTC. Amino acid sequence: CASSTLGGGQETQYF.